This section outlines one TCR beta chain sequence together with its context. Its matching antigen is unknown. The data were taken from a study of regulatory T cells. The study, taken as a whole, reports: Patient repertoires had restricted TRB V-J pairs and skewed V and J usage, most in Tregs. In CD3G-deficient patients, conventional CD4+ T cells were enriched for hydrophobic CDR3 residues at positions 6 and 7.

The PCR used 52 TRBV and 13 TRBJ primers. Only in-frame clones appear in the TCRdb table, and some are missing; sequencing was by immunoSEQ multiplex PCR. The data show 30,000 to 40,000 clones, about 88% seen once. The CDR3 has 13 amino acids. Germline lookup yields CDR1 SGHRS and CDR2 YFSETQ. Trimming removed 1 base at V and 3 bases at J, with 8 bases between. Patients aged 2 to 39 years had fewer naive T cells. CD4+ T cells were divided by sorting: CD25-high CD127-low Tregs, CD25-low CD127-high conventional cells. The TCR originated in a person under 35 with CD3G deficiency. The chain combines TRBV5-1 with TRBJ2-7; the D is unclear. The source material was conventional CD4+ T cells sorted from blood. DNA of the CDR3: TGCGCCAGCAGCTTGCCCCATAACTACGAGCAGTACTTC. This sequence encodes CASSLPHNYEQYF.